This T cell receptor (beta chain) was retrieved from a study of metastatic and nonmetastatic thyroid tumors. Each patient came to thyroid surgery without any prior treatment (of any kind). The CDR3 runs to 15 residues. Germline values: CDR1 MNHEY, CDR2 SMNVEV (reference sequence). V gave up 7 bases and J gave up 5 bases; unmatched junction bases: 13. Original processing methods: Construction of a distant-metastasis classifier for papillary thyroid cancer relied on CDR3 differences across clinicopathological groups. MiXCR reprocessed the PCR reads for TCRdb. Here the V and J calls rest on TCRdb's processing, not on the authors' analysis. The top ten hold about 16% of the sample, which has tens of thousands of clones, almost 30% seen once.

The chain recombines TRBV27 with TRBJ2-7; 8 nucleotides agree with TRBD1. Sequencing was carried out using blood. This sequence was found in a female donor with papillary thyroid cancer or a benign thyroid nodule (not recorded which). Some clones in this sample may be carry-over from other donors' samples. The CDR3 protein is CASILQGTGRNEQYF. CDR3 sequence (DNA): TGTGCCAGCATTTTGCAGGGGACAGGACGAAACGAGCAGTACTTC.